Listed below are T cell receptor beta chains from one sample, sequenced in a study of cytomegalovirus exposure and HLA in healthy donors. Generated by immunoSEQ multiplex PCR, the TCRdb table keeps only in-frame clones and is missing some. The sample has 140,000 or so clones; approximately 89% are singletons. Sequenced material: PBMCs. The source is a woman aged 18-29 years in good health and CMV-seropositive. CDR3s include the opening cysteine and the closing phenylalanine or tryptophan. Each record gives: J gene, V gene, CDR3 protein.

J: TRBJ1-1
V: TRBV9
CDR3: CASSDGTGGFNTEAFF

J: TRBJ1-4
V: TRBV29-1
CDR3: CSVEDQGESEKLFF

J: TRBJ2-5
V: TRBV7-6
CDR3: CASSLREPRAAAETQYF

J: TRBJ2-5
V: TRBV7-9
CDR3: CASSLSGGEETQYF

J: TRBJ2-1
V: TRBV6-6
CDR3: CASSSRGLPNNEQFF

J: TRBJ1-6
V: TRBV6-5
CDR3: CASSYSTLNSPLHF

J: TRBJ1-3
V: TRBV28
CDR3: CASSPRTVSGNTIYF

J: TRBJ2-3
V: TRBV10-1
CDR3: CASSEVGGPSTDTQYF

J: TRBJ2-5
V: TRBV7-6
CDR3: CASSWTGGYQETQYF

J: TRBJ2-1
V: TRBV5-1
CDR3: CASSLAGTSGYNEQFF

J: TRBJ1-3
V: TRBV7-8
CDR3: CASSPSVNTIYF

J: TRBJ1-6
V: TRBV30
CDR3: CAWSVDRGIQPLHF

J: TRBJ1-1
V: TRBV4-3
CDR3: CASSQGTGGINTEAFF

J: TRBJ2-1
V: TRBV4-1
CDR3: CASSHPGLDPGNEQFF

J: TRBJ1-5
V: TRBV5-1
CDR3: CASSLFPGGNHMGNQPQHF

J: TRBJ2-3
V: TRBV7-2
CDR3: CASSPGLGPYIDTQYF

J: TRBJ2-7
V: TRBV5-4
CDR3: CASSLTGGLYEQYF

J: TRBJ2-5
V: TRBV5-1
CDR3: CASSRLYRGGETQYF

J: TRBJ2-5
V: TRBV4-2
CDR3: CASSQELAGGSRTQYF

J: TRBJ1-1
V: TRBV7-9
CDR3: CASSPTQAPGTEAFF

J: TRBJ2-1
V: TRBV6-5
CDR3: CASSSGGPYNEQFF